This entry describes one TCR beta chain. This clonotype showed up just a few times. What this receptor recognizes is not known. Qualities for individual bases were not recorded, and no much larger clone is one base off. Systemically healthy Caucasian individuals from Russia, 39 in total and aged about 6 to 100 years, were included as donors. Each donor gave 8 to 10 milliliters of peripheral blood, collected into EDTA-treated Vacutainer tubes. PBMCs were isolated by Ficoll-Paque density-gradient centrifugation, with at least 6 million obtained per sample. Trizol reagent was used to extract total RNA from the PBMCs, yielding at least 5 micrograms per sample. For every donor, flow cytometry on a PBMC aliquot measured the percentage of naive CD45RAhigh/CD27high T cells. The CDR3 measures 18 amino acids from cysteine to phenylalanine. Only CDR3 DNA remains: 54 bases, in frame from the first base. For CDR1 and CDR2, the germline V gene (reference sequence) lists SEHNR and FQNEAQ. V loses 5 bases, J loses 2 bases, and the germline ends lie 22 bases apart.

The data derive from a study of blood T cells in healthy people across ages (dated by TCRdb to about 2015). Context from the whole study: Template switching captured roughly one uniquely barcoded TCR beta cDNA molecule per two T cells in model experiments. Age-related changes in TCR beta repertoire diversity were measured in the study by deep sequencing normalized with unique cDNA molecular identifiers. The donors were divided into four age groups: young (average around 17 years), middle-aged (approximately 39), aged (about 61) and long-lived (82). To avoid experimental bias, donors of different ages were spread randomly across the sequencing lanes. Using the same blood draw, the study looked at two additional independent replicas of 1 million unique cDNA reads for two donors, one aged 18 to 30 and the other aged 80 or older.

The library relied on 5' RACE. TCRdb records Illumina HiSeq 2500 as the sequencer. A second PCR of roughly 6 to 11 cycles was run with a J-beta primer mix and a sample-barcoded 5' primer. Each TCR beta cDNA molecule received a unique molecular identifier from a template-switch 5' adaptor carrying 12 random nucleotides. Each sample yielded at least 3 million CDR3-containing paired-end reads. All of the RNA was converted into first-strand cDNA using the Mint cDNA synthesis kit, with a TRBC-specific oligonucleotide serving as the primer. After uracil-DNA glycosylase treatment, a first 18-cycle PCR used universal primers M1SS and BC2_uni_R on all cDNA. In the source study's methods: For normalization, 1 million high-quality reads, each with a distinct molecular identifier, were randomly selected from each sample. Reads with shared molecular identifiers were discarded instead of being binned into consensus sequences. MiTCR, with a Q25 quality threshold and the strictest error-elimination algorithm, was used for CDR3 identification, clonotype clustering and error correction. A nonparametric unseen species model with Euler transformation was used to estimate lower-bound total TCR beta diversity. The public reads were quality trimmed at Q25 with fastp and then assembled into clones with MiXCR by TCRdb, keeping productive beta chains. Rows with one shared CDR3 protein collapse into an entry with the most common genes and DNA. None of the V and J calls come from the authors' own analysis; TCRdb made them. The sample table records 1.6 million or so distinct CDR3 sequences; almost 35% of these occur just once. The ten largest clones take up around 11% of the sample.

The full study reports these points: Estimates of total diversity based on one million sequenced T cells were considered lower bounds and underestimates. Bulk unsorted PBMC profiling prevented conclusive comparison of naive and antigen-experienced compartments. Compared with the aged group, the long-lived group had more naive CD4+ T cells, fewer expanded clones and increased TCR diversity, suggesting age selection. A strong correlation was found between observed TCR beta diversity and the percentage of naive T cells measured by flow cytometry. As age increased, observed TCR beta diversity per million T cells dropped in a roughly linear way, and a significant reduction was already evident by age roughly 36. Because donor CMV infection status was unknown, age-related changes in expanded clonotypes were potentially confounded.

The V and J segments used are TRBV7-9 and TRBJ2-1; the D gene is unclear. The TCR was taken from a woman aged 25 to 39 in good health. Sequencing was performed on blood. The base sequence is TGTGCCAGCAGCGATAGTAGGGTGCTCAAAGTACCCTACAATGAGCAGTTCTTC. The translation is CASSDSRVLKVPYNEQFF.